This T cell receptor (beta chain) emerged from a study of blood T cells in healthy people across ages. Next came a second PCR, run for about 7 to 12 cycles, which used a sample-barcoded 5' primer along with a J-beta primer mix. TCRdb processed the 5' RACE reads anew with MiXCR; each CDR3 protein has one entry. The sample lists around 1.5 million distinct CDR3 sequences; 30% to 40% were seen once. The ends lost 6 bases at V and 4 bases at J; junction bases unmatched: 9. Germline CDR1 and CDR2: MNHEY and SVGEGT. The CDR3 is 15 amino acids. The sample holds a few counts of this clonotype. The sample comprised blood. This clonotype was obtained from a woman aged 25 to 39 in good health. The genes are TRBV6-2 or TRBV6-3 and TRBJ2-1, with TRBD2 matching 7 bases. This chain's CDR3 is CASSFGLEPYNEQFF. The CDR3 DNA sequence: TGTGCCAGCAGCTTCGGACTAGAGCCTTACAATGAGCAGTTCTTC.